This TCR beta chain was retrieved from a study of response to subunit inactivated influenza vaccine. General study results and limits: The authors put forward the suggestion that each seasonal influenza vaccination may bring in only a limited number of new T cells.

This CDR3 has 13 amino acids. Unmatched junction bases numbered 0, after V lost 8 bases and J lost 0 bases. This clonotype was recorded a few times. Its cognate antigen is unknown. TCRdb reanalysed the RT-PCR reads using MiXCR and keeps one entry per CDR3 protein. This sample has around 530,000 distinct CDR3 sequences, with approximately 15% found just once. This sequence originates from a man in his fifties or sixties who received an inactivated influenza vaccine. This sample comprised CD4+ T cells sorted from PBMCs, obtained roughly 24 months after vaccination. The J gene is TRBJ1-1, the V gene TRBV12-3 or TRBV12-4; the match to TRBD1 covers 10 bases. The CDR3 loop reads CASDRGLNTEAFF. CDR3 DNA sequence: TGTGCCAGCGACAGGGGGCTGAACACTGAAGCTTTCTTT.